This T cell receptor beta chain was found in a study of early T cells in non-severe SARS-CoV-2 infection (dated by TCRdb to about 2021). General notes on the study: Because TCR sequencing relied on bulk RNA taken from unsorted whole blood, pairing of alpha and beta chains was not possible. The paper's findings and limits, for the study overall: VDJdb matching was skewed toward anti-spike CD8 responses and likely underestimated virus-specific expansions by missing private and CD4 specificities.

The protocol used for the library was 5' RACE. The instrument given in TCRdb is NextSeq 500. To correct for sequencing error and PCR bias, the TCR library protocol tagged individual cDNA molecules with unique molecular identifiers. Both TCR alpha and beta chains were sequenced, and tight co-correlation was observed between alpha and beta sequence abundances in each sample. Turning to the authors' computational methods: Decombinator V4 was used to perform V gene, J gene and CDR3 annotation of TCR sequences. Expanded TCRs were defined as changing significantly between any two time points under a Poisson model with p below 0.0001. TCR abundances were normalised to the total number of TCRs sequenced per sample and were expressed as counts per million. VDJdb, accessed 1 November 2021, was searched for CMV, EBV and SARS-CoV-2 annotated TCRs, with TCRs annotated for multiple antigens excluded. TCRdb reprocessing: public reads trimmed at Q25 with fastp, clones called with MiXCR, in-frame beta chains kept. Here each entry gathers all rows of one CDR3 protein and keeps the most common genes and DNA. For this entry, the V and J calls and clone size follow TCRdb and not the study's own pipeline. The sample profile shows some 82,000 distinct CDR3 sequences; over 5% of them were found once. Under 10% of the sample comes from the top ten.

To note about this clonotype: The specificity of this receptor is unknown. No base quality values were provided; no much bigger clone lies one nucleotide off.

Set within a cohort of healthcare workers in London, UK, this nested case-control study involved weekly PCR testing of nasopharyngeal swabs along with blood sampling. Between 23 and 31 March 2020, the week of the UK lockdown, healthcare workers were enrolled and then followed up weekly for as long as 16 weeks. This clonotype was obtained from an adult who was a healthcare worker with PCR-confirmed SARS-CoV-2 infection or an uninfected control (not recorded which). The sequenced sample consisted of whole blood.

Here the CDR3 is given as CASSSGQGSSYEQYF. The DNA sequence is given as TGTGCCAGCAGCTCCGGACAGGGTAGCTCCTACGAGCAGTACTTC. This chain joins TRBV28 to TRBJ2-7; 8 central bases correspond to TRBD1. The germline V gene encodes CDR1 MDHEN and CDR2 SYDVKM. The CDR3 has 15 amino acids, counting the end cysteine and phenylalanine. Only CDR3 DNA remains: 45 bases, in frame from the first base. Trimming leaves V shorter by 6 bases and J shorter by 0 bases, with the junction holding 7 bases beyond the gene matches. With the rest looked up from the reference TRBV28 and TRBJ2-7 genes rather than sequenced, the full variable domain is DVKVTQSSRYLVKRTGEKVFLECVQDMDHENMFWYRQDPGLGLRLIYFSYDVKMKEKGDIPEGYSVSREKKERFSLILESASTNQTSMYLCASSSGQGSSYEQYFGPGTRLTVT.